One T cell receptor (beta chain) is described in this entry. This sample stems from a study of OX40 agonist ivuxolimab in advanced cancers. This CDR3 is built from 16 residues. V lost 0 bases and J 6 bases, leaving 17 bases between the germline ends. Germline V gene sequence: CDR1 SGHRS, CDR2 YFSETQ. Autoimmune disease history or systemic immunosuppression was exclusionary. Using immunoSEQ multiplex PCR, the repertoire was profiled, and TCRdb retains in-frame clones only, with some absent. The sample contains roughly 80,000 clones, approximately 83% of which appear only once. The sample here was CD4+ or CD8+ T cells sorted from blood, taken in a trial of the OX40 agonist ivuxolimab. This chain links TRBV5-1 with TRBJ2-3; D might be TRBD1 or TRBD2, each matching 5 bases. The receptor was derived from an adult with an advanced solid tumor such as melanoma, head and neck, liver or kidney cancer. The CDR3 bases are TGCGCCAGCAGCTTGGGATCCCCCGGGGCTGAGGATACGCAGTATTTT. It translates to CASSLGSPGAEDTQYF.